Below are 20 T cell receptor beta chains sequenced from a single sample in a study of blood T cell repertoires in COVID-19. This table comes from immunoSEQ multiplex PCR, and its TCRdb copy is limited to in-frame clones, with some not included. The repertoire holds 150,000 to 200,000 clones, about three quarters seen once, with 12% in the top ten. The source material was peripheral blood. The receptors come from a woman older than 75 with COVID-19, enrolled during active disease.

V gene TRBV2 combines with J gene TRBJ1-2; maybe TRBD1 (5 bases). V was clipped by 4 bases and J by 5 bases, with 14 bases between them. The CDR3 is 14 amino acids. Germline values: CDR1 SNHLY, CDR2 FYNNEI. The CDR3 sequence: CASSGPRQSYGYTF. The DNA for the CDR3 is TGTGCCAGCAGTGGGCCTCGACAGAGTTATGGCTACACCTTC.

The CDR3 is CASGKSGLVDNEQFF. The DNA of the CDR3 is TGTGCCAGCGGAAAATCGGGACTAGTTGACAATGAGCAGTTCTTC. This chain links TRBV7-2 with TRBJ2-1, with 8 bases lining up with TRBD2. Unmatched junction bases numbered 11, after V lost 8 bases and J lost 5 bases. In germline, CDR1 is SGHTA, CDR2 FQGNSA. The CDR3 is 15 residues long.

The chain is built from TRBV5-4 and TRBJ2-1; 15 nucleotides match TRBD2. This CDR3 contains 15 residues. Germline CDR1 reads SGHNT; CDR2 reads YYREEE (reference sequence). Trimming removed 4 bases from V and 6 bases from J; junction bases left unmatched: 2. This chain's CDR3 is CASSKGLAGGNEQFF. For the CDR3, the DNA is TGTGCCAGCAGCAAGGGACTAGCGGGGGGCAATGAGCAGTTCTTC.

This rearrangement joins TRBV4-2 to TRBJ2-1; 11 bases line up with TRBD1. The germline V gene encodes CDR1 LGHNA and CDR2 YNFKEQ. CDR3 length equals 16 residues. The V and J ends lost 1 base and 6 bases, in that order; junction bases with no gene match: 5. The CDR3 region has the DNA TGTGCCAGCAGCCAAGCCGGGACAGGGGGTTTCAATGAGCAGTTCTTC. Translated: CASSQAGTGGFNEQFF.

DNA for the CDR3: TGTGCCAGTAGTATCGGGGCGTTACAGGGCCGCGTGAGCTCTGGGGCCAACGTCCTGACTTTC. Protein: CASSIGALQGRVSSGANVLTF. The chain links TRBV19 to TRBJ2-6; D perhaps matches TRBD1 (6 bases). The V and J ends lost 3 bases and 0 bases respectively, with 24 bases between them. The CDR3 extends over 21 amino acids. Per germline, CDR1 LNHDA and CDR2 SQIVND (reference sequence).

The V call is TRBV7-8, the J call TRBJ2-2; D gene ambiguous. This CDR3 is built from 15 residues. Germline CDR1 is SGHVS and CDR2 is FQNEAQ. The V gene lost 2 bases and the J gene lost 0 bases, with 7 bases spanning the gap. CDR3 region: CASSLLRSNTGELFF. CDR3 DNA sequence: TGTGCCAGCAGCTTACTACGGTCGAACACCGGGGAGCTGTTTTTT.

The chain couples TRBV2 to TRBJ2-7; possible D gene TRBD1, 6 bases. The ends were cut back, 3 bases at V and 2 bases at J, with 17 bases in the middle. Germline CDR1 and CDR2: SNHLY and FYNNEI. The CDR3 has 16 residues. CDR3 loop: CASSDRVGAPTYEQYF. The CDR3 nucleotides are TGTGCCAGCAGTGATCGGGTGGGGGCCCCGACCTACGAGCAGTACTTC. The whole variable domain, filled in from reference TRBV2 and TRBJ2-7, reads EPEVTQTPSHQVTQMGQEVILRCVPISNHLYFYWYRQILGQKVEFLVSFYNNEISEKSEIFDDQFSVERPDGSNFTLKIRSTKLEDSAMYFCASSDRVGAPTYEQYFGPGTRLTVT.

This rearrangement joins TRBV18 to TRBJ2-7, with 7 bases matching TRBD1. There are 15 residues in the CDR3. In germline, CDR1 is KGHSH, CDR2 LQKENI. J lost 6 bases, V lost 4 bases, and 12 bases had no gene match. The CDR3 reads CASSLSQGVLPEQYF. The CDR3 coding sequence is TGTGCCAGCTCACTCTCCCAGGGGGTACTTCCCGAGCAGTACTTC.

J is TRBJ2-2 and V is TRBV29-1; 8 bases are shared with TRBD1. The CDR3 contains 16 residues. V dropped 7 bases and J dropped 4; count of bases not matched to a gene: 14. CDR1 is SQVTM and CDR2 is ANQGSEA in the germline V gene. The CDR3, as DNA: TGCAGCGCCGAGGTCAGGGGGCGCCGGGGCACCGGGGAGCTGTTTTTT. Translated, it gives CSAEVRGRRGTGELFF.

The chain combines TRBV19 with TRBJ1-1; possibly TRBD1 for D (5 bases). The CDR3 has 14 amino acids. V lost 9 bases and J lost 4, with 18 bases in between. Germline V gives CDR1 LNHDA, CDR2 SQIVND (reference sequence). The CDR3 DNA is TGTGCCAGCCGGTGGGAGGGGATGAGCACTGAAGCTTTCTTT. Protein: CASRWEGMSTEAFF.

The rearrangement joins TRBV19 to TRBJ2-5; 14 nucleotides line up with TRBD2. Germline trimming cut 6 bases from V and 4 bases from J; bases unmatched to any gene: 7. The CDR3 is made up of 16 amino acids. Germline CDR1 and CDR2: LNHDA and SQIVND (reference sequence). As DNA, the CDR3 is TGTGCCAGTAGCATTCGACTAGCGGGAGGGGGAGAGACCCAGTACTTC. Its protein is CASSIRLAGGGETQYF.

The rearrangement links TRBV7-9 to TRBJ2-2, with D maybe TRBD1 (6 bases). CDR3 length: 15 residues. Germline CDR1 SEHNR, CDR2 FQNEAQ (reference sequence). V shed 5 bases and J shed 7 bases, with 17 bases lying between them. This CDR3 reads CASSHPQGVDGELFF. The CDR3 region has the DNA TGTGCCAGCAGCCACCCACAGGGAGTCGACGGGGAGCTGTTTTTT.

The chain recombines TRBV9 with TRBJ1-2; D might be TRBD1 (5 bases). The germline V and J ends were trimmed by 0 bases and 4 bases, with 7 bases remaining between them. The CDR3 has 13 residues. Germline lookup yields CDR1 SGDLS and CDR2 YYNGEE. In DNA form, the CDR3 reads TGTGCCAGCAGCGTAGTGGGGGGCTATGGCTACACCTTC. Translation gives CASSVVGGYGYTF.

The genes are TRBV19 and TRBJ2-3; D is perhaps TRBD2 (6 bases). Looked up from germline, CDR1 is LNHDA and CDR2 is SQIVND (reference sequence). Trimming took 7 bases from V and 4 from J, leaving 12 bases between them. This CDR3 contains 13 residues. CDR3 amino acids: CASTPGLSDTQYF. DNA of the CDR3: TGTGCCAGTACCCCGGGACTCTCAGATACGCAGTATTTT. Complete variable domain (other parts from reference TRBV19 and TRBJ2-3): DGGITQSPKYLFRKEGQNVTLSCEQNLNHDAMYWYRQDPGQGLRLIYYSQIVNDFQKGDIAEGYSVSREKKESFPLTVTSAQKNPTAFYLCASTPGLSDTQYFGPGTRLTVL.

The V call is TRBV2, the J call TRBJ2-7, with 7 nucleotides matching TRBD1. With V trimmed by 7 bases and J by 6 bases, 6 bases remained unmatched. Germline V CDR1 and CDR2: SNHLY, FYNNEI. The CDR3 length is 12 residues. This chain's CDR3 is CASNQQGFEQYF. The CDR3 nucleotides are TGTGCCAGCAATCAACAGGGGTTCGAGCAGTACTTC. The complete variable domain, with remaining parts taken from reference TRBV2 and TRBJ2-7, reads EPEVTQTPSHQVTQMGQEVILRCVPISNHLYFYWYRQILGQKVEFLVSFYNNEISEKSEIFDDQFSVERPDGSNFTLKIRSTKLEDSAMYFCASNQQGFEQYFGPGTRLTVT.

As concerns this clone: In the same sample, other DNA sequences code for this CDR3. The CDR3, as DNA: TGCGCCAGCAGCTTGGACAGGGGTACCTACGAGCAGTACTTC. Translating gives CASSLDRGTYEQYF. The chain employs TRBV5-1 and TRBJ2-7; 7 bases are shared with TRBD1. The V gene end was trimmed by 0 bases and the J gene end by 2 bases; junction bases not matched to a gene: 2. The CDR3 covers 14 residues. Germline CDR1 reads SGHRS; CDR2 reads YFSETQ.

V and J are TRBV28 and TRBJ2-7; D is perhaps TRBD1 (6 bases). Germline CDR1 MDHEN, CDR2 SYDVKM. V shed 2 bases and J shed 6 bases, with 14 bases lying between them. CDR3 length: 14 amino acids. CDR3 loop: CASSLDGTSGEQYF. In nucleotides, the CDR3 is TGTGCCAGCAGTTTAGACGGGACATCGGGCGAGCAGTACTTC.

This rearrangement joins TRBV29-1 to TRBJ1-1, with 8 nucleotides matching TRBD1. This CDR3 is 13 amino acids long. V was clipped by 3 bases and J by 4 bases; unmatched bases: 4. The germline V gene has CDR1 SQVTM and CDR2 ANQGSEA. The CDR3 DNA reads as TGCAGCGTTGAGACAGGGGAGGCCACTGAAGCTTTCTTT. Its protein product is CSVETGEATEAFF.

V usage is TRBV2 and J usage is TRBJ2-5, with 10 positions matching TRBD2. The CDR3 is 16 residues long. CDR1 and CDR2 (germline): SNHLY, FYNNEI. V shed 1 base and J 5 bases; nucleotides not matched to a gene: 7. DNA for the CDR3: TGTGCCAGCAGTGAAGGACTAGCGGGCGTGGGTGAGACCCAGTACTTC. Translation gives CASSEGLAGVGETQYF.

The rearrangement uses TRBV5-4 and TRBJ2-3; D remains unclear. CDR1 and CDR2 (germline): SGHNT, YYREEE (reference sequence). V was trimmed by 2 bases and J by 0 bases, leaving 10 bases between them. The CDR3 runs 15 residues. This chain's CDR3 is CASSLTADSTDTQYF. The CDR3, as DNA: TGTGCCAGCAGCTTAACGGCGGATAGCACAGATACGCAGTATTTT.